These 27 T cell receptor beta chains were sequenced from one sample in a study of human T cells and chemical hapten exposure. Time point defined: patch test 1, 2 weeks after DPC sensitization. Treatment: therapeutic diphenylcyclopropenone sensitization with weekly scalp DPC. TCRdb reprocessed the RACE reads with MiXCR, giving one entry per CDR3 protein. The sample consists of around 380,000 distinct CDR3 sequences, more than 4.5% of them appearing once. The source material was whole blood, sampled in connection with sensitization to the hapten diphenylcyclopropenone (DPC). The receptors come from a woman aged 45-65 years with alopecia areata. Some clones in this sample may be carry-over from other donors' samples.

CDR3 sequence reads: CASSSISPGLAAYEQYF. In DNA form, the CDR3 reads TGTGCCAGCAGTTCCATCTCTCCGGGACTAGCGGCATACGAGCAGTACTTC. The chain joins TRBV27 to TRBJ2-7, with TRBD2 matching 11 bases. Trimming at V came to 4 bases and at J to 4 bases, leaving 12 bases not matched to a gene. The CDR3 consists of 17 residues. CDR1 and CDR2 (germline): MNHEY, SMNVEV (reference sequence).

This clonotype was seen a handful of times. The chain has TRBV12-3 or TRBV12-4 and TRBJ1-5, with 7 bases that match TRBD1. V was clipped by 6 bases and J by 0 bases; unmatched bases: 5. There are 15 residues in the CDR3. The CDR3 spells CASSLGQDSNQPQHF. The CDR3 nucleotides are TGTGCCAGCAGCCTTGGACAGGATAGCAATCAGCCCCAGCATTTT.

This clonotype showed up many times. V is TRBV10-3 and J is TRBJ1-3; no definite D call. Germline loops: CDR1 ENHRY, CDR2 SYGVKD. Between the trimmed V and J ends, which lost 3 bases and 0 bases, there was a span of 9 bases. The CDR3 extends over 15 amino acids. The CDR3 is CAISDVSDSGNTIYF. The CDR3 nucleotides read TGTGCCATCAGTGATGTTTCCGACTCTGGAAACACCATATATTTT.

This clonotype was picked up many times. This rearrangement joins TRBV6-5 to TRBJ1-5, with D tentatively TRBD1 (5 bases). The CDR3 loop spans 16 amino acids. V was cut by 4 bases and J by 2 bases, with 15 bases left in between. The germline gives CDR1 MNHEY, CDR2 SVGAGI. The DNA for the CDR3 is TGTGCCAGCAGTTCCCGGTCGGGGGGTGGCAATCAGCCCCAGCATTTT. This gives the protein CASSSRSGGGNQPQHF.

The chain joins TRBV4-2 to TRBJ2-1; 8 bases align to TRBD2. CDR3 length: 15 residues. Germline loops: CDR1 LGHNA, CDR2 YNFKEQ. Germline trimming cut 1 base from V and 8 bases from J; bases unmatched to any gene: 7. CDR3: CASSQGGSGADEQFF. Here the CDR3 DNA reads TGTGCCAGCAGCCAAGGGGGTAGCGGGGCCGATGAGCAGTTCTTC.

This clonotype has a count of ten or more. The chain has TRBV20-1 and TRBJ2-7, with D unclear. Germline loops: CDR1 DFQATT, CDR2 SNEGSKA (reference sequence). V was trimmed by 5 bases and J by 3 bases, leaving 14 bases between them. CDR3 length equals 13 residues. This CDR3 is CSAGLTELYEQYF. The CDR3 DNA reads as TGCAGTGCTGGATTGACTGAGCTCTACGAGCAGTACTTC.

This clonotype turned up a few times. The V gene is TRBV5-1, the J gene TRBJ2-1; D tentatively reads TRBD1 or TRBD2 (5 bases each). The CDR3 is made up of 14 amino acids. Deletions cut 4 bases from V and 10 bases from J, with 18 bases between. Germline V gene data show CDR1 as SGHRS and CDR2 as YFSETQ. As DNA, the CDR3 is TGCGCCAGCAGCGCTAGTTCCCGGGGCGGGGAGCAGTTCTTC. This translates into CASSASSRGGEQFF.

This clonotype was counted many times. V gene TRBV6-2 or TRBV6-3 combines with J gene TRBJ2-3; D not certain. The V and J ends lost 2 bases and 6 bases respectively, with 3 bases between them. The germline gives CDR1 MNHEY, CDR2 SVGEGT. This CDR3 is built from 11 residues. The CDR3 nucleotides read TGTGCCAGCAGTTACCGGGATACGCAGTATTTT. Protein: CASSYRDTQYF.

This clonotype was seen repeatedly, ten times or more. The chain carries TRBV6-1 and TRBJ2-7; D unclear. V was trimmed by 10 bases and J by 2 bases, leaving 6 bases between them. The CDR3 has 10 amino acids. The germline V gene has CDR1 MNHNS and CDR2 SASEGT. CDR3 sequence: CATRTYEQYF. CDR3 DNA sequence: TGTGCCACGCGCACCTACGAGCAGTACTTC.

The table lists this clonotype with many counts. This chain uses TRBV5-1 with TRBJ2-5, with a tentative D call TRBD2 (5 bases). The CDR3 is 15 amino acids. V lost 4 bases, J lost 1 base, and 14 bases lay in between. Germline V gene lookup returns CDR1 SGHRS and CDR2 YFSETQ. This CDR3 reads CASSPRVTVQETQYF. The DNA for the CDR3 is TGCGCCAGCAGCCCGAGGGTTACAGTCCAAGAGACCCAGTACTTC. The variable domain in full, completed from reference TRBV5-1 and TRBJ2-5, reads KAGVTQTPRYLIKTRGQQVTLSCSPISGHRSVSWYQQTPGQGLQFLFEYFSETQRNKGNFPGRFSGRQFSNSRSEMNVSTLELGDSALYLCASSPRVTVQETQYFGPGTRLLVL.

This clonotype was counted at least ten times. The genes are TRBV28 and TRBJ2-3, with 8 bases fitting TRBD1. This CDR3 spans 14 amino acids. J lost 5 bases, V lost 6 bases, and 7 bases had no gene match. The V gene's germline CDR1 is MDHEN and CDR2 SYDVKM. CDR3 protein: CASRPRGLEDTQYF. DNA for the CDR3: TGTGCCAGCAGACCCAGGGGGCTAGAAGATACGCAGTATTTT.

This chain connects TRBV29-1 to TRBJ2-1, with 7 bases aligning to TRBD1. V lost 4 bases to trimming and J lost 2 bases; unmatched junction nucleotides: 5. The germline gives CDR1 SQVTM, CDR2 ANQGSEA. There are 14 residues in the CDR3. The CDR3 protein is CSVVKGATYNEQFF. CDR3 sequence (DNA): TGCAGCGTTGTGAAGGGGGCCACCTACAATGAGCAGTTCTTC.

This clonotype was seen repeatedly, ten times or more. At one boundary the junction diverges from the germline segment, which might be a read error. The chain employs TRBV12-3 or TRBV12-4 and TRBJ1-5; possibly TRBD1 for D (5 bases). The CDR3 extends over 13 amino acids. CDR3 DNA: TGTGCCAGCAGCTTAGGGGCTAATCAGCCCCAGCATTTT. Protein sequence: CASSLGANQPQHF.

The CDR3 DNA follows: TGTGCCAGCTCACCTGGGACAGGGGCGACGGAGACCCAGTACTTC. Translation: CASSPGTGATETQYF. The gene calls are TRBV18 and TRBJ2-5; 10 nucleotides align to TRBD1. With 3 bases clipped from V and 5 bases from J, the junction kept 6 bases outside the gene matches. The CDR3 is 15 amino acids. Germline assignment: CDR1 KGHSH and CDR2 LQKENI.

This chain uses TRBV7-9 with TRBJ2-1, with 7 bases identical to TRBD2. Germline V gene lookup returns CDR1 SEHNR and CDR2 FQNEAQ (reference sequence). J gave up 0 bases and V 4 bases, and 6 bases lay outside the gene matches. The CDR3 loop spans 16 amino acids. CDR3 bases: TGTGCCAGCAGCTCTCTAGCGGAAGCCTCCTACAATGAGCAGTTCTTC. This translates into CASSSLAEASYNEQFF. Full variable domain (outside the CDR3, taken from reference TRBV7-9 and TRBJ2-1): DTGVSQNPRHKITKRGQNVTFRCDPISEHNRLYWYRQTLGQGPEFLTYFQNEAQLEKSRLLSDRFSAERPKGSFSTLEIQRTEQGDSAMYLCASSSLAEASYNEQFFGPGTRLTVL.

This clonotype was detected ten times or more. The chain recombines TRBV20-1 with TRBJ1-1; 9 bases match TRBD1. CDR1 is DFQATT, CDR2 SNEGSKA, per germline (reference sequence). J lost 6 bases, V lost 6 bases, and 8 bases had no gene match. This CDR3 region has 13 residues. The CDR3 nucleotides are TGCAGTGCAAACCTACAGGGGGCCTCTGAAGCTTTCTTT. Protein sequence: CSANLQGASEAFF.

The rearrangement links TRBV5-1 to TRBJ2-3; tentatively, D is TRBD1 (6 bases). This CDR3 is 16 amino acids long. V gave up 3 bases and J gave up 2 bases, with 16 bases separating them. Germline V CDR1 and CDR2: SGHRS, YFSETQ. The CDR3 reads CASSSPEGGVTDTQYF. Here the CDR3 DNA reads TGCGCCAGCAGCTCGCCCGAAGGGGGAGTCACAGATACGCAGTATTTT.

There are many counts of this clonotype. The chain uses TRBV21-1 and TRBJ1-5; the D call of TRBD1 is as the table states it, not checked on the DNA. TRBV21-1 is listed as a pseudogene. The CDR3 covers 19 residues. CDR3 protein: CASSFWRTGPFKGNQPQHF. The CDR3 DNA follows: TGTGCCAGCAGCTTCTGGAGGACAGGCCCCTTCAAAGGCAATCAGCCCCAGCATTTT.

The rearrangement links TRBV25-1 to TRBJ2-3; D not resolved. Trimming pared 5 bases from V and 2 bases from J, leaving 14 bases between. CDR3 length: 15 amino acids. Looked up from germline, CDR1 is MGHDK and CDR2 is SYGVNS. The CDR3 bases are TGTGCCAGCAGTTCGGCCTCGACCGCCACAGATACGCAGTATTTT. This translates into CASSSASTATDTQYF.

The V and J genes are TRBV3-1 and TRBJ1-2; D is ambiguous. The germline V gene encodes CDR1 LGHDT and CDR2 YNNKEL (reference sequence). This CDR3 has 14 amino acids. Between the trimmed V and J ends, which lost 1 base and 2 bases, there was a span of 8 bases. The CDR3 nucleotides are TGTGCCAGCAGCCAAGCCGGGGAGAACTATGGCTACACCTTC. This translates into CASSQAGENYGYTF.

The chain combines TRBV2 with TRBJ2-3, with 7 bases fitting TRBD1. The CDR3 is made up of 15 amino acids. Losses at the gene ends were 8 bases for V and 4 bases for J; bases not matched to a gene: 12. From germline, CDR1 is SNHLY and CDR2 FYNNEI. The DNA of the CDR3 is TGTGCCAGCGGGCGGACAGGTACGCCTGCAGATACGCAGTATTTT. Its translation: CASGRTGTPADTQYF.

This clonotype was found many times. The CDR3 nucleotides are TGTGCCAGCAGCCGTCGACAGGCCTACGAGCAGTACTTC. Its translation: CASSRRQAYEQYF. The chain employs TRBV28 and TRBJ2-7; a weak D match, TRBD1 (6 bases). Germline CDR1 is MDHEN and CDR2 is SYDVKM. The V end was cut by 6 bases, the J end by 2 bases, with 11 bases between. There are 13 residues in the CDR3. The full variable domain, with the rest looked up from reference TRBV28 and TRBJ2-7, is DVKVTQSSRYLVKRTGEKVFLECVQDMDHENMFWYRQDPGLGLRLIYFSYDVKMKEKGDIPEGYSVSREKKERFSLILESASTNQTSMYLCASSRRQAYEQYFGPGTRLTVT.

This clonotype was picked up many times. The chain employs TRBV27 and TRBJ2-1; 9 positions agree with TRBD2. Trimming cost V 3 bases and J 2 bases; bases outside gene matches: 5. The CDR3 extends over 16 amino acids. Looked up from germline, CDR1 is MNHEY and CDR2 is SMNVEV (reference sequence). The CDR3 spells CASSLSGLAPYNEQFF. The CDR3 DNA follows: TGTGCCAGCAGTTTGTCGGGACTAGCTCCCTACAATGAGCAGTTCTTC.

This clonotype has a count of ten or more. V gene TRBV9 combines with J gene TRBJ1-2; 10 bases match TRBD1. The CDR3 covers 14 residues. Germline CDR1 and CDR2: SGDLS and YYNGEE. The V segment lost 0 bases and the J segment 6 bases; nucleotides outside the gene matches: 2. CDR3 in DNA: TGTGCCAGCAGCGTAGAGGACAGGGGGGATGGCTACACCTTC. It is translated as CASSVEDRGDGYTF. The full variable domain, completed using reference TRBV9 and TRBJ1-2, is DSGVTQTPKHLITATGQRVTLRCSPRSGDLSVYWYQQSLDQGLQFLIQYYNGEERAKGNILERFSAQQFPDLHSELNLSSLELGDSALYFCASSVEDRGDGYTFGSGTRLTVV.

This clonotype was seen more than once but under ten times. This sequence joins TRBV12-5 and TRBJ2-3; 7 bases match TRBD2. Unmatched junction bases numbered 10, after V lost 2 bases and J lost 5 bases. The CDR3 loop spans 16 amino acids. Germline CDR1 is LGHNT and CDR2 is FRNRAP. DNA for the CDR3: TGTGCTAGTGGTTTGATGGCAGGGAGGGAGATAGATACGCAGTATTTT. Its protein product is CASGLMAGREIDTQYF.

The rearrangement joins TRBV20-1 to TRBJ1-2; the match to TRBD1 covers 8 bases. CDR1 is DFQATT and CDR2 is SNEGSKA in the germline V gene (reference sequence). CDR3 length: 13 amino acids. Unmatched junction bases numbered 7, after V lost 5 bases and J lost 5 bases. CDR3 in DNA: TGCAGTGCTCTCACAGGGGGTCAGTATGGCTACACCTTC. It yields the protein CSALTGGQYGYTF.

This clonotype was seen ten or more times. CDR3 sequence (DNA): TGCGCCAGCAGCTCCCCGGGACTAGCGGGGGGAGATACGCAGTATTTT. Its translation: CASSSPGLAGGDTQYF. The chain has TRBV5-1 and TRBJ2-3; 15 bases fit TRBD2. The length of the CDR3 is 16 residues. The germline CDR1 and CDR2 sequences are SGHRS and YFSETQ. Germline trimming cut 3 bases from V and 5 bases from J; bases unmatched to any gene: 4.